The present TCR beta chain was sequenced within a study of vaccination and CD4 T cells after COVID-19. V dropped 3 bases and J dropped 6 bases, with 11 bases sitting between them. This CDR3 has 13 amino acids. Germline V CDR1 and CDR2: DFQATT, SNEGSKA (reference sequence). The treatment is: roughly nine-day PBMC culture with coronavirus spike peptide pools or control peptides (ViraFEST assay). Pre-COVID-19 pandemic sampling (2011-2018) yielded the unexposed donor's CD4+ T cells. With regard to this clonotype: The antigen is unknown.

Cultured CD4+ T cell DNA underwent sequencing with the Oncomine TCR Beta short-read assay. TCRdb re-derived calls from the PCR reads in MiXCR, one entry per CDR3 protein. The sample shows around 4,200 distinct CDR3 sequences, around a third of them seen only once. Material for sequencing was CD4+ T cells from blood, cultured in vitro. This rearrangement joins TRBV20-1 to TRBJ1-4; TRBD1 is a possible D gene (6 bases). The clonotype was recovered from a human donor in good health. In DNA, the CDR3 is TGCAGTGCTAGGAGGGGGGGGGATGAAAAACTGTTTTTT. This gives the protein CSARRGGDEKLFF.